This T cell receptor (beta chain) is from a study of T cells in Graves' hyperthyroidism and ophthalmopathy. Amplification of TCR beta CDR3 regions was performed using RNA transcripts as template. Primed by the HTBI set, a first-round RT-PCR was run on the TCR CDR3. In TCRdb, the multiplex PCR reads were re-called with MiXCR into one record per CDR3 protein. In the table there are fewer than 450,000 distinct CDR3 sequences, roughly 18% of which are singletons. This clonotype was seen only once. The ends lost 6 bases at V and 5 bases at J; junction bases unmatched: 2. The germline CDR1 and CDR2 sequences are MNHNS and SASEGT. CDR3 length: 12 amino acids.

The chain links TRBV6-1 to TRBJ2-7, with 9 bases identical to TRBD2. This clonotype originated in a man between 18 and 29 years old with Graves' ophthalmopathy. The sample consisted of blood. CDR3: CASSRTSDEQYF. The CDR3 DNA reads as TGTGCCAGCAGCCGGACTAGCGACGAGCAGTACTTC.